Detailed here is one T cell receptor beta chain. What it recognizes is unknown. The record originates from a study of Ad26.COV2.S vaccination and SARS-CoV-2 variants. Here immunoSEQ multiplex PCR was the method, and the copy in TCRdb shows in-frame clones only, minus some. The sample includes hundreds of thousands of clones, roughly nine tenths of them seen just once. Treatment indicated: 15 to 20 received Ad26.COV2.S at low or high dose, single or two shots; several received placebo; per-sample allocation not given. Sampling took place 63 days after the first vaccine or placebo injection. Study conclusions and caveats: Those who received vaccine or placebo ended up with similar non-spike TCR breadth. Post-vaccination breadth of spike-specific CD8+ and CD4+ T cell responses was reportedly substantial.

The source is a person between 18 and 59 years old who received the Ad26.COV2.S COVID-19 vaccine or a placebo. Material: peripheral blood, obtained in a trial of Ad26.COV2.S vaccine versus placebo.

The CDR3 loop is CASSRAGSEKLFF. DNA for the CDR3: TGTGCCAGCAGCCGCGCAGGGAGTGAAAAACTGTTTTTT. This chain joins TRBV4-2 and TRBJ1-4; D might be TRBD1 (5 bases). V was cut by 4 bases and J by 7 bases, with 10 bases left in between. Per germline, CDR1 LGHNA and CDR2 YNFKEQ. The CDR3 covers 13 residues.